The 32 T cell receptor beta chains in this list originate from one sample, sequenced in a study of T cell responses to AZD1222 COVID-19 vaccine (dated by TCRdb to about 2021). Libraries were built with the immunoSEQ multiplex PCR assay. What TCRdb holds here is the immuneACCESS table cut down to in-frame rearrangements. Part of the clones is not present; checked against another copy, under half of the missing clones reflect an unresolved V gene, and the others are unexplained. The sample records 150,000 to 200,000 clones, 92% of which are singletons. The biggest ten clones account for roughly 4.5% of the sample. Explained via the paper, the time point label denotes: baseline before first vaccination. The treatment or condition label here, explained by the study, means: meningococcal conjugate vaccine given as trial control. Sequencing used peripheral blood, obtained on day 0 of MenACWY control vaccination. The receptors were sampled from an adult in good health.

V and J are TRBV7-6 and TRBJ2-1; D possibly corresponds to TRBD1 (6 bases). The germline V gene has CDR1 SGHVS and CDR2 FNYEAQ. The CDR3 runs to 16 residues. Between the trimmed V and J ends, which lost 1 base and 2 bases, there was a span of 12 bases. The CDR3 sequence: CASSLEGGRTYNEQFF. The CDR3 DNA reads TGTGCCAGCAGCTTAGAAGGGGGACGAACCTACAATGAGCAGTTCTTC.

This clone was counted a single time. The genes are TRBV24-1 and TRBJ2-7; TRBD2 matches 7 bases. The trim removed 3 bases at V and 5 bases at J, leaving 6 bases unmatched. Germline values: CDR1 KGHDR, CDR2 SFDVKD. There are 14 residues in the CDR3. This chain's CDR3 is CATSDPLGGNEQYF. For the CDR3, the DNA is TGTGCCACCAGTGATCCACTCGGGGGGAACGAGCAGTACTTC.

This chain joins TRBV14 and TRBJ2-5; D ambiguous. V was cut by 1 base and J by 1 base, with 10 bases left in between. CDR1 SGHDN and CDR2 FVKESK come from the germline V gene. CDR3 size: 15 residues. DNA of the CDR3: TGTGCCAGCAGCCAAGTCTGGGCCAGCCAAGAGACCCAGTACTTC. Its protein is CASSQVWASQETQYF.

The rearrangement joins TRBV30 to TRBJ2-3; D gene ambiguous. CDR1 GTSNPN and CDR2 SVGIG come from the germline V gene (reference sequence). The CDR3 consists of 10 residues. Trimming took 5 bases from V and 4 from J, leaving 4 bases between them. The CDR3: CAWLADTQYF. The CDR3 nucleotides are TGTGCCTGGCTAGCAGATACGCAGTATTTT.

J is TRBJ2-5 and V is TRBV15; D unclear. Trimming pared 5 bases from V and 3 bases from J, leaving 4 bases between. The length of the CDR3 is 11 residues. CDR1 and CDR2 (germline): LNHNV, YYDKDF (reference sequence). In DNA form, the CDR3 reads TGTGCCACCAGCGGGGAAGAGACCCAGTACTTC. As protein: CATSGEETQYF.

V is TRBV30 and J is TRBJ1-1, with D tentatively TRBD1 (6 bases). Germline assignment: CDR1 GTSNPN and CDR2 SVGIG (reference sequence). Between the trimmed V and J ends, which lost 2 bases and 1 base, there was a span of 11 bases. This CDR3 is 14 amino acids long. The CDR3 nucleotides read TGTGCCTGGAGTCAGGGGTTGGGGAACACTGAAGCTTTCTTT. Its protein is CAWSQGLGNTEAFF.

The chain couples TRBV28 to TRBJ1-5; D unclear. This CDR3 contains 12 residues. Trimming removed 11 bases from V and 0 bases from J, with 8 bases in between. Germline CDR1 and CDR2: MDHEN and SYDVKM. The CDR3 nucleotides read TGTGCCTGCACCGGTAGCAATCAGCCCCAGCATTTT. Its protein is CACTGSNQPQHF.

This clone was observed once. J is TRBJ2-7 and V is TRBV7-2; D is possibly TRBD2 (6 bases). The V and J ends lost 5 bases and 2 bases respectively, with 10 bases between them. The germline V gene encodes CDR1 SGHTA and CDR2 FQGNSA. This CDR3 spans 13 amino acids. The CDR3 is CASSLSGPYEQYF. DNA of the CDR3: TGTGCCAGCAGCCTCAGCGGGCCCTACGAGCAGTACTTC.

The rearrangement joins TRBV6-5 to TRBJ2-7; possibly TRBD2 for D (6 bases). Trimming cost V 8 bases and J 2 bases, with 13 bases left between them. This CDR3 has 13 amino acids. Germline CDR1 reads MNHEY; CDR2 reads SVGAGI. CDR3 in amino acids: CASWEDYAYEQYF. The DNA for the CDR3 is TGTGCCAGCTGGGAGGACTACGCCTACGAGCAGTACTTC.

CDR3 DNA sequence: TGTGCCAGCAGCTTAGGCACTGCCTGGGACAGGGACTACGAGCAGTACTTC. Residues: CASSLGTAWDRDYEQYF. V gene TRBV11-3 combines with J gene TRBJ2-7; 9 bases agree with TRBD1. The CDR3 totals 17 residues. Germline values: CDR1 SGHNT, CDR2 YENEEA. V lost 1 base to trimming and J lost 3 bases; unmatched junction nucleotides: 10.

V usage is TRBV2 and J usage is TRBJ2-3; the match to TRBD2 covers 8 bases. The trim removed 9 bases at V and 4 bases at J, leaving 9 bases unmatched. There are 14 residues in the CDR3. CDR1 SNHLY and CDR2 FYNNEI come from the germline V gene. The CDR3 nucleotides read TGTGCCAGTACCGGGAGGGCCGGGGCAGATACGCAGTATTTT. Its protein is CASTGRAGADTQYF.

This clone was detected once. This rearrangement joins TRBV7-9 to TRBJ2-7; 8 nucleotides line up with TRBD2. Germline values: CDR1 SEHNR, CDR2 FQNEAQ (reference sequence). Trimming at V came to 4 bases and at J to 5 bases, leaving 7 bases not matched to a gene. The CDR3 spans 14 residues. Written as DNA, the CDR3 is TGTGCCAGCAGCTCAGGGACTAGTATCAACGAGCAGTACTTC. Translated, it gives CASSSGTSINEQYF.

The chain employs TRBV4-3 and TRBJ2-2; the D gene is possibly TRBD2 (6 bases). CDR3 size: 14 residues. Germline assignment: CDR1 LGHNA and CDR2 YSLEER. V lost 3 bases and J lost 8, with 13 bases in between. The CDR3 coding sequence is TGCGCCAGCAGCCAGCTAGTGGGGGGAGGGGAGCTGTTTTTT. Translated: CASSQLVGGGELFF.

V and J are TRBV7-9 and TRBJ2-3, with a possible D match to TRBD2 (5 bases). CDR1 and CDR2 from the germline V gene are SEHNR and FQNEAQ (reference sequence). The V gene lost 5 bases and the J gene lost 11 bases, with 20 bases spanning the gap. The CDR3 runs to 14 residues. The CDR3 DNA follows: TGTGCCAGCAGCCCCATTCTGTCCATCGGGATGCAGTATTTT. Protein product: CASSPILSIGMQYF. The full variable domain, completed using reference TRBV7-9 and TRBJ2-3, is DTGVSQNPRHKITKRGQNVTFRCDPISEHNRLYWYRQTLGQGPEFLTYFQNEAQLEKSRLLSDRFSAERPKGSFSTLEIQRTEQGDSAMYLCASSPILSIGMQYFGPGTRLTVL.

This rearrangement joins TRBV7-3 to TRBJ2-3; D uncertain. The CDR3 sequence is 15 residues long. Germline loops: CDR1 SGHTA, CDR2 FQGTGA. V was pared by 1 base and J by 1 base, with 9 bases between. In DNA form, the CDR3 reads TGTGCCAGCAGCTTAAGTCTTGGCGGCACAGATACGCAGTATTTT. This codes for CASSLSLGGTDTQYF.

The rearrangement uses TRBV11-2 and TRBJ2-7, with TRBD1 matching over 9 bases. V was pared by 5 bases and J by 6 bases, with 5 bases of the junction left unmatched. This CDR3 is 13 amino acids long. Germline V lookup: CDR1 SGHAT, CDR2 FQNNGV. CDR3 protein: CASSRTGEGEQYF. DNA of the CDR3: TGTGCCAGCAGCAGGACAGGGGAGGGCGAGCAGTACTTC.

CDR3 amino acids: CASSFRAKNEQFF. CDR3 nucleotide sequence: TGTGCCAGCAGTTTTAGGGCCAAGAATGAGCAGTTCTTC. The chain employs TRBV28 and TRBJ2-1; D not certain. Germline V gene lookup returns CDR1 MDHEN and CDR2 SYDVKM. CDR3 length: 13 residues. V lost 3 bases and J 7 bases, leaving 10 bases between the germline ends. The full variable domain, completed using reference TRBV28 and TRBJ2-1, is DVKVTQSSRYLVKRTGEKVFLECVQDMDHENMFWYRQDPGLGLRLIYFSYDVKMKEKGDIPEGYSVSREKKERFSLILESASTNQTSMYLCASSFRAKNEQFFGPGTRLTVL.

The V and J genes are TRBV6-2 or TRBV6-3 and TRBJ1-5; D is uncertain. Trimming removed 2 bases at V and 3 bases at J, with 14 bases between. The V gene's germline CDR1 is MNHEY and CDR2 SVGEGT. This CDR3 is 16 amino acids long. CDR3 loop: CASSYPTRRTNQPQHF. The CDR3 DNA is TGTGCCAGCAGTTACCCGACACGACGAACCAATCAGCCCCAGCATTTT.

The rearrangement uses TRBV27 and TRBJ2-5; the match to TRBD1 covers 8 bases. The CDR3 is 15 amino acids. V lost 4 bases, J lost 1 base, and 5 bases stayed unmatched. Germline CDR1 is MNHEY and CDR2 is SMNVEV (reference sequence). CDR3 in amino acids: CASSYGRGLQETQYF. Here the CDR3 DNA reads TGTGCCAGCAGTTACGGCAGGGGGCTCCAAGAGACCCAGTACTTC.

This CDR3 reads CATSDSPGRSYEQYF. CDR3 DNA: TGTGCCACCAGTGATTCTCCGGGACGATCCTACGAGCAGTACTTC. The genes are TRBV24-1 and TRBJ2-7, with D perhaps being TRBD1 or TRBD2 (5 bases each). The germline V gene has CDR1 KGHDR and CDR2 SFDVKD. The CDR3 covers 15 residues. Trimming took 2 bases from V and 1 from J, leaving 11 bases between them.

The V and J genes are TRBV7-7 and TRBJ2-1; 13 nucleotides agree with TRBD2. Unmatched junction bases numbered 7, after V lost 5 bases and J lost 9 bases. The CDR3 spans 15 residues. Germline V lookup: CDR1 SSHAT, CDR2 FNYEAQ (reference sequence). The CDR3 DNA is TGTGCCAGCAGCGCCGGGACTAGCGGGAAAGGTGAGCAGTTCTTC. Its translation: CASSAGTSGKGEQFF.

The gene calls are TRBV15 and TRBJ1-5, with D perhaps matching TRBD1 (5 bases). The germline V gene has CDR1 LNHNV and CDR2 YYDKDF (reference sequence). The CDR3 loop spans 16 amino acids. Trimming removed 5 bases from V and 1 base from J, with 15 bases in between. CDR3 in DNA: TGTGCCACCAGCGGCGAGGGGTTACCGAGCAATCAGCCCCAGCATTTT. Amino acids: CATSGEGLPSNQPQHF.

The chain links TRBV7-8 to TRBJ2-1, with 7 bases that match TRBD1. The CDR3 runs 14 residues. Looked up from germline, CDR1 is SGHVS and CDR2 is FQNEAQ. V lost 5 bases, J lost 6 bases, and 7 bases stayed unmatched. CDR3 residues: CASSDRQGRNEQFF. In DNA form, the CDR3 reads TGTGCCAGCAGCGACCGACAGGGTCGCAATGAGCAGTTCTTC.

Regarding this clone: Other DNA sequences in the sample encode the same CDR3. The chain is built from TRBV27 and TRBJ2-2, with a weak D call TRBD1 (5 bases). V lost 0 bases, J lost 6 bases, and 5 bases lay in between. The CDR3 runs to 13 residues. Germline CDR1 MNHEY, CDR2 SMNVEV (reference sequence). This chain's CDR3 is CASSLSGAGELFF. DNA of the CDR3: TGTGCCAGCAGTTTATCAGGGGCCGGGGAGCTGTTTTTT.

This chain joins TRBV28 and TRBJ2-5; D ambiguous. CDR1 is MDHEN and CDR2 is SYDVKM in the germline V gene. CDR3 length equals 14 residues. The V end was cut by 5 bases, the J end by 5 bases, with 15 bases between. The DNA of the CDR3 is TGTGCCAGCAGTCCTCGTAGACCGCGGGAGACCCAGTACTTC. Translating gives CASSPRRPRETQYF.

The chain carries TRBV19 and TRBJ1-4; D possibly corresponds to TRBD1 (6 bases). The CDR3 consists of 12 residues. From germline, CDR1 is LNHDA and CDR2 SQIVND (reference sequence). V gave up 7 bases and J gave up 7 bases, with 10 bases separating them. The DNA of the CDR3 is TGTGCCAGTATGCGGACAGCTGAAAAACTGTTTTTT. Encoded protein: CASMRTAEKLFF.

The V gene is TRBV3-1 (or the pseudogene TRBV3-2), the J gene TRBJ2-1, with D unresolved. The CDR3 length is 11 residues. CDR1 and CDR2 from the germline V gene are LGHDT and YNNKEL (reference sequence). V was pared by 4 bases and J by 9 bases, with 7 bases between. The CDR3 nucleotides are TGTGCCAGCAGCCGCTCTCCTGAGCAGTTCTTC. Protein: CASSRSPEQFF.

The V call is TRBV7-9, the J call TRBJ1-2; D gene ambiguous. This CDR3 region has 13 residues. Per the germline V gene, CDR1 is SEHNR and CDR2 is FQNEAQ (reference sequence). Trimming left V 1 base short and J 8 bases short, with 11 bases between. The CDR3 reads CASSLVEAEGYTF. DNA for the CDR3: TGTGCCAGCAGCTTAGTCGAGGCAGAAGGCTACACCTTC. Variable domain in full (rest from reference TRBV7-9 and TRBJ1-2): DTGVSQNPRHKITKRGQNVTFRCDPISEHNRLYWYRQTLGQGPEFLTYFQNEAQLEKSRLLSDRFSAERPKGSFSTLEIQRTEQGDSAMYLCASSLVEAEGYTFGSGTRLTVV.

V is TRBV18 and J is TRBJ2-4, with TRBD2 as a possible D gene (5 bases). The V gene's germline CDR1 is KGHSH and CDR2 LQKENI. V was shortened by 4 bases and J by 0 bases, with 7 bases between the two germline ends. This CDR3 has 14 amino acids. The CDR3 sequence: CASSLLVAKNIQYF. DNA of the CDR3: TGTGCCAGCTCACTACTAGTAGCCAAAAACATTCAGTACTTC.

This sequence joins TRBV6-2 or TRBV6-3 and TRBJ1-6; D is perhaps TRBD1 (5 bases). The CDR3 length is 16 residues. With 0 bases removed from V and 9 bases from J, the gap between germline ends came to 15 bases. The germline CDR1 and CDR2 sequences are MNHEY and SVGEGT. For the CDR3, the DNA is TGTGCCAGCAGTTACTCGTCAGGGATGGGAAGTTCACCCCTCCACTTT. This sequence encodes CASSYSSGMGSSPLHF.

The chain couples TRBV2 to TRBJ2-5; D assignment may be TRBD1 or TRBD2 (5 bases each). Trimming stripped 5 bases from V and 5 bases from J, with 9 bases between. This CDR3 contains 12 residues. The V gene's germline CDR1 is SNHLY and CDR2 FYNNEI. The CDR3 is CASSPGPETQYF. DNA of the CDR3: TGTGCCAGCAGTCCGGGACCCGAGACCCAGTACTTC.

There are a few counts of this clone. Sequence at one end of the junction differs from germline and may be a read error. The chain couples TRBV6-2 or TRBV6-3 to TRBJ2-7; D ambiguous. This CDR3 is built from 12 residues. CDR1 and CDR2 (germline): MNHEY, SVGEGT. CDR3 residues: CASSPRSHEQYF. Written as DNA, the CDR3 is TGTGCCAGCAGTCCCCGCTCCCACGAGCAGTACTTC.